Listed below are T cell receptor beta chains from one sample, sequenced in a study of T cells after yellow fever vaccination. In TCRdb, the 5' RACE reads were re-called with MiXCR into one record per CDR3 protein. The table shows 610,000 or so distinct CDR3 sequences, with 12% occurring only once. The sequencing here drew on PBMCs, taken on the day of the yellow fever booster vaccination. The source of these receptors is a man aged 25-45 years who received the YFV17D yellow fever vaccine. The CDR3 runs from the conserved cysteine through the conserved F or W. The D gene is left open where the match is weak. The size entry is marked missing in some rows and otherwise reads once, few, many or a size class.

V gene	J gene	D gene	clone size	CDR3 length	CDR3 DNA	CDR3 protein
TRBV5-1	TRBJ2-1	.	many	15	TGCGCCAGCAGCTCCCGGGACTCCGGGGTCAATGAGCAGTTCTTC	CASSSRDSGVNEQFF
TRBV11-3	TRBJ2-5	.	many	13	TGTGCCAGCAGCCCGACTAGTGGGGAGACCCAGTACTTC	CASSPTSGETQYF
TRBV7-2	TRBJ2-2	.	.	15	TGTGCCAGCAGCTTGTTAAGATTTAACACCGGGGAGCTGTTTTTT	CASSLLRFNTGELFF
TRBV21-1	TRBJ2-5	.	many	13	TGTGCCAGCAGAGGCGGGACCCCCGGGACCCAGTACTTC	CASRGGTPGTQYF
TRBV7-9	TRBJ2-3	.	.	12	TGTGCCAGCAGCCACGGAAGAGATACGCAGTATTTT	CASSHGRDTQYF
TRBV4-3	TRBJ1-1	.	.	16	TGCGCCAGCAGCCAAGATTTGGGGTTCACCCACACTGAAGCTTTCTTT	CASSQDLGFTHTEAFF
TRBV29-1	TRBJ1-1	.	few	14	TGCAGCGTTGCCAATAACCGGGACGGTCAAAAAGCTTTCTTT	CSVANNRDGQKAFF
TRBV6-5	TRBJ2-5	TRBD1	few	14	TGTGCCAGCAGTTACTCGGGACAGACGGAGACCCAGTACTTC	CASSYSGQTETQYF
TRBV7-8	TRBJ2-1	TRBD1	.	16	TGTGCCAGCAGCTATCAGGGACAGGCGAATTACAATGAGCAGTTCTTC	CASSYQGQANYNEQFF
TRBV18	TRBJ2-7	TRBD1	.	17	TGTGCCAGCTCACCCGGGCGGGACAGGGCCTTCTCCTACGAGCAGTACTTC	CASSPGRDRAFSYEQYF
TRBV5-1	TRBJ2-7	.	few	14	TGCGCCAGCAGCCGACAGGACGGGGGCTACGAGCAGTACTTC	CASSRQDGGYEQYF
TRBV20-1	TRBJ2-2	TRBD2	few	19	TGCAGTGCTAGAGATCTAACTAGCGGGAGGGATACAAACACCGGGGAGCTGTTTTTT	CSARDLTSGRDTNTGELFF
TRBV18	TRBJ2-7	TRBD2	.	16	TGTGCCAGCTCACCACATGGAGCGGGAAACGCCTACGAGCAGTACTTC	CASSPHGAGNAYEQYF
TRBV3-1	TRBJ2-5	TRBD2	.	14	TGTGCCAGCAGCCGGCTAGCGGGCCCCGAGACCCAGTACTTC	CASSRLAGPETQYF
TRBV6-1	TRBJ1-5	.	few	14	TGTGCCAGCAGCCTCAGGGTCCGCAATCAGCCCCAGCATTTT	CASSLRVRNQPQHF
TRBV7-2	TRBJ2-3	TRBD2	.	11	TGTGCCAGCAGCCCGACTAGCGGGCAGTATTTT	CASSPTSGQYF
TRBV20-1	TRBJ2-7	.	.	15	TGCAGTGCTCCCCTCCCTCAGGGGGGGTCCTACGAGCAGTACTTC	CSAPLPQGGSYEQYF
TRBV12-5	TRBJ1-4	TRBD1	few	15	TGTGCTAGTGGTGCCTCGGACAGGGGGGACGAAAAACTGTTTTTT	CASGASDRGDEKLFF
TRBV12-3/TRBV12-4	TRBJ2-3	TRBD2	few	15	TGTGCCAGCAGACCGGGACTAGGTCTGGGAGATACGCAGTATTTT	CASRPGLGLGDTQYF
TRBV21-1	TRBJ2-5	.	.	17	TGTGCCAGAGGGACGGACGACCCTTTGGGTTATAGGGAGACCCAGTACTTC	CARGTDDPLGYRETQYF
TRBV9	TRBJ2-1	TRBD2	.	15	TGTGCCAGCAGCGATAGCGGGAGGGCCGTGGATGAGCAGTTCTTC	CASSDSGRAVDEQFF
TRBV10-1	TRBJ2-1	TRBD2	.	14	TGCGCCAGCAGTGTACTAGCGGGAGGTCCGGGGCAGTTCTTC	CASSVLAGGPGQFF
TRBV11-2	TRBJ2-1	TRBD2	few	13	TGTGCCAGCAGAAAGACTAGCGACTATGAGCAGTTCTTC	CASRKTSDYEQFF
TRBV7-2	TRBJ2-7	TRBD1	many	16	TGTGCCAGCAGCATAACCGGGACAGGGCTTTCGGGCGAGCAGTACTTC	CASSITGTGLSGEQYF
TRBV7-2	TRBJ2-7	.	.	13	TGTGCCAGCAGCCCCGGAGTAGTCCACGAGCAGTACTTC	CASSPGVVHEQYF
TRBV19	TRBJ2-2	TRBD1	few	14	TGTGCCAGTAACACCAGACAGGGCACCGGGGAGCTGTTTTTT	CASNTRQGTGELFF
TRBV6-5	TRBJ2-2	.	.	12	TGTGCCATACAGTCCCCGACCGGGGAGCTGTTTTTT	CAIQSPTGELFF
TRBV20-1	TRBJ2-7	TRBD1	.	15	TGCAGTGCTAGACCAGGGACAGGGGGGGCCTACGAGCAGTACTTC	CSARPGTGGAYEQYF
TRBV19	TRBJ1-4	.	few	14	TGTGCCAGTAGTATCAGGGTGGCAAAGGAAAAACTGTTTTTT	CASSIRVAKEKLFF
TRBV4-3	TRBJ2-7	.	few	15	TGCGCCAGCAGCCGCCGAGGGTTGGTCAGTGAAGAGCAGTACTTC	CASSRRGLVSEEQYF
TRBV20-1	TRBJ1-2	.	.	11	TGCAGTGCTTATAATGGCAGGGAGAACACCTTC	CSAYNGRENTF
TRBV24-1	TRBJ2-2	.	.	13	TGTGCCACCAGTGACCAGGGGACCGGGGAGCTGTTTTTT	CATSDQGTGELFF
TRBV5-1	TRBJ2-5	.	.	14	TGCGCCAGCGACTCGGGCAGGGGCCAAGAGACCCAGTACTTC	CASDSGRGQETQYF
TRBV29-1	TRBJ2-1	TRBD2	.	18	TGCAGCGTTGAAGACACCGCGCTAGCGGGCGCCTCCTACAATGAGCAGTTCTTC	CSVEDTALAGASYNEQFF
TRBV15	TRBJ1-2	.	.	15	TGTGCCACCAGCAAAACCGGACGGATAGACTATGGCTACACCTTC	CATSKTGRIDYGYTF
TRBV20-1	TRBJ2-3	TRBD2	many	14	TGCAGTGCCGGGACTAGCGGGAGGGCCGTTACGCAGTATTTT	CSAGTSGRAVTQYF
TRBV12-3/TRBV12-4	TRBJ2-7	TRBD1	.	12	TGTGCCAGCAGGGACAGGGGACACGAGCAGTACTTC	CASRDRGHEQYF
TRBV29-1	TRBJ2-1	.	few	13	TGCAGCGCCACGACTAGGAGCGGCAATGAGCAGTTCTTC	CSATTRSGNEQFF
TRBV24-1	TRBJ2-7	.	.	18	TGTGCCACCAGTGATTTTGATTCGAGTGGGGCAAACTCCTACGAGCAGTACTTC	CATSDFDSSGANSYEQYF
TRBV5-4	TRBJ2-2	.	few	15	TGTGCCAGCAGCTCCGGAGGCAGGAACACCGGGGAGCTGTTTTTT	CASSSGGRNTGELFF
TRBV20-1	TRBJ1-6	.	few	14	TGCAGTGCTAGAGGACAGTCCTATAATTCACCCCTCCACTTT	CSARGQSYNSPLHF